This T cell receptor beta chain was observed in a study of regulatory T cells in long-lasting Graves disease. Sample time point: newly diagnosed GD, antithyroid drugs for less than 3 months. PBMCs were the source of the RNA used for TCR sequencing. Per germline, CDR1 SGHVS and CDR2 FQNEAQ. V shed 1 base, J shed 6 bases, and the junction held 5 bases outside the gene matches. The CDR3 is 15 amino acids. The TCR beta library used iRepertoire HTBI primers with Arm-PCR amplification of CDR3. In TCRdb, the multiplex PCR reads were re-called with MiXCR into one record per CDR3 protein. The data contain about 220,000 distinct CDR3 sequences, roughly 19% of them singletons. These data were also reused for a study on T cells in Graves' hyperthyroidism and ophthalmopathy. That work states: Using the HTBI primer set, a first-round RT-PCR was run on the TCR CDR3. Most expanded thyroid clonotypes above 0.001 also appeared in blood.

The chain is built from TRBV7-8 and TRBJ2-1; 8 bases are shared with TRBD2. This clonotype was obtained from a woman in her 30s with Graves disease. The sample consisted of peripheral blood mononuclear cells (PBMCs), taken at new diagnosis, from a patient treated with antithyroid drugs. The CDR3 is CASSLGTSKRNEQFF. The CDR3 DNA sequence: TGTGCCAGCAGCTTAGGGACTAGCAAACGCAATGAGCAGTTCTTC. Full variable domain (rest looked up from reference TRBV7-8 and TRBJ2-1): GAGVSQSPRYKVAKRGQDVALRCDPISGHVSLFWYQQALGQGPEFLTYFQNEAQLDKSGLPSDRFFAERPEGSVSTLKIQRTQQEDSAVYLCASSLGTSKRNEQFFGPGTRLTVL.